The 27 T cell receptor beta chains given below trace back to one sample, sequenced in a study of cytomegalovirus exposure and HLA in healthy donors. The PCR used 60 Vbeta and 13 Jbeta primers. Profiling relied on immunoSEQ multiplex PCR, and the TCRdb table lists in-frame clones only, not all of them. Of some 160,000 clones listed, 84% are singletons. Source material: PBMCs. The receptors were sampled from a man younger than 30 in good health and CMV-seronegative.

CDR3 amino acids: CASTGGPASYEQYF. CDR3 DNA sequence: TGTGCCAGCACTGGCGGCCCTGCATCCTACGAGCAGTACTTC. The rearrangement uses TRBV6-1 and TRBJ2-7; the D is unclear. V lost 7 bases to trimming and J lost 1 base, with 14 bases between them. The germline gives CDR1 MNHNS, CDR2 SASEGT. This CDR3 is built from 14 residues.

This sequence joins TRBV5-1 and TRBJ2-7; a weak D match, TRBD2 (7 bases). This CDR3 spans 17 amino acids. Germline V CDR1 and CDR2: SGHRS, YFSETQ. V was pared by 0 bases and J by 8 bases, with 24 bases between. The CDR3 sequence is CASSLEGGGPTRGKQYF. CDR3 coding DNA: TGCGCCAGCAGCTTGGAGGGGGGAGGGCCCACTCGTGGAAAGCAGTACTTC.

This clone was recorded once. This sequence joins TRBV15 and TRBJ2-7; D is perhaps TRBD1 (6 bases). Trimming left V 0 bases short and J 7 bases short, with 13 bases between. The length of the CDR3 is 14 residues. Germline CDR1 reads LNHNV; CDR2 reads YYDKDF (reference sequence). The CDR3 nucleotides read TGTGCCACCAGCAGAGATCGAGGGGGTGGAGAGCAGTACTTC. It is translated as CATSRDRGGGEQYF.

This clone was recorded a few times. The gene calls are TRBV9 and TRBJ1-2; 10 bases are a match to TRBD1. The CDR3 loop spans 15 amino acids. Germline V gene sequence: CDR1 SGDLS, CDR2 YYNGEE. V dropped 3 bases and J dropped 8; count of bases not matched to a gene: 10. CDR3 nucleotide sequence: TGTGCCAGCAGCGCGGACAGGGGGACGGCGCGGGGCTACACCTTC. Protein: CASSADRGTARGYTF.

The gene calls are TRBV6-5 and TRBJ2-1; 12 bases line up with TRBD1. Trimming cost V 2 bases and J 10 bases; bases outside gene matches: 3. The CDR3 contains 14 residues. The germline gives CDR1 MNHEY, CDR2 SVGAGI. CDR3 sequence: CASSYGTGGREQFF. The CDR3 nucleotides read TGTGCCAGCAGTTACGGGACAGGGGGCAGGGAGCAGTTCTTC.

The rearrangement links TRBV28 to TRBJ1-5, with a tentative D call TRBD1 (5 bases). The ends were cut back, 3 bases at V and 7 bases at J, with 10 bases in the middle. CDR3 size: 13 residues. CDR1 and CDR2 (germline): MDHEN, SYDVKM. CDR3 nucleotide sequence: TGTGCCAGCAGTTTGGGAGGGGTGCAGCCCCAGCATTTT. Protein: CASSLGGVQPQHF.

The J gene is TRBJ2-5, the V gene TRBV7-9; D unclear. CDR1 and CDR2 from the germline V gene are SEHNR and FQNEAQ (reference sequence). The CDR3 has 13 residues. V was clipped by 7 bases and J by 2 bases, with 11 bases between them. The CDR3 spells CASTILGQETQYF. The CDR3 nucleotides are TGTGCCAGCACCATTCTCGGGCAAGAGACCCAGTACTTC.

This CDR3 is CASRDLTGETQYF. CDR3 coding DNA: TGTGCCAGCAGAGACCTGACAGGGGAGACCCAGTACTTC. V and J are TRBV2 and TRBJ2-5; 7 bases agree with TRBD1. There are 13 residues in the CDR3. Germline V lookup: CDR1 SNHLY, CDR2 FYNNEI. V gave up 6 bases and J gave up 5 bases; unmatched junction bases: 6.

The chain is built from TRBV6-5 and TRBJ1-4, with 7 bases matching TRBD1. CDR3 length: 13 amino acids. Per the germline V gene, CDR1 is MNHEY and CDR2 is SVGAGI. V lost 5 bases, J lost 7 bases, and 4 bases stayed unmatched. The CDR3 protein is CASSGGQPEKLFF. The CDR3 DNA is TGTGCCAGCAGTGGGGGACAGCCTGAAAAACTGTTTTTT.

The chain links TRBV30 to TRBJ1-1; a weak D match, TRBD1 (5 bases). V shed 4 bases and J shed 0 bases, with 15 bases lying between them. The CDR3 has 15 residues. Looked up from germline, CDR1 is GTSNPN and CDR2 is SVGIG (reference sequence). The CDR3 here is CAWMRGGAMNTEAFF. CDR3 coding DNA: TGTGCCTGGATGCGGGGGGGAGCGATGAACACTGAAGCTTTCTTT. The full variable domain, its missing parts supplied by reference TRBV30 and TRBJ1-1, is SQTIHQWPATLVQPVGSPLSLECTVEGTSNPNLYWYRQAAGRGLQLLFYSVGIGQISSEVPQNLSASRPQDRQFILSSKKLLLSDSGFYLCAWMRGGAMNTEAFFGQGTRLTVV.

The chain links TRBV9 to TRBJ2-7; no definite D call. Germline V CDR1 and CDR2: SGDLS, YYNGEE. The ends were cut back, 0 bases at V and 1 base at J, with 5 bases in the middle. The CDR3 sequence is 13 residues long. The CDR3 nucleotides are TGTGCCAGCAGCGTAGACATTTCCTACGAGCAGTACTTC. Encoded protein: CASSVDISYEQYF.

V is TRBV2 and J is TRBJ2-1, with D perhaps TRBD2 (5 bases). V gave up 6 bases and J gave up 3 bases, with 12 bases separating them. The CDR3 runs 14 residues. Germline CDR1 reads SNHLY; CDR2 reads FYNNEI. CDR3 protein: CASRGDRDYNEQFF. CDR3 DNA sequence: TGTGCCAGCAGGGGCGACCGGGACTACAATGAGCAGTTCTTC.

The chain recombines TRBV5-6 with TRBJ2-1; D not resolved. The CDR3 extends over 13 amino acids. Trimming took off 4 bases at V and 5 bases at J, with 10 bases between the two ends. The germline V gene has CDR1 SGHDT and CDR2 YYEEEE. The CDR3 here is CASSPVPHNEQFF. CDR3 bases: TGTGCCAGCAGCCCGGTACCCCACAATGAGCAGTTCTTC.

The chain couples TRBV29-1 to TRBJ2-7; 10 bases are a match to TRBD1. Trimming cost V 7 bases and J 6 bases; bases outside gene matches: 9. CDR3 length: 13 residues. The germline CDR1 and CDR2 sequences are SQVTM and ANQGSEA. This CDR3 reads CSAIPGQGGEQYF. The CDR3 nucleotides read TGCAGCGCCATCCCCGGACAGGGGGGCGAGCAGTACTTC.

The chain recombines TRBV27 with TRBJ2-6; D possibly corresponds to TRBD1 (6 bases). The germline V and J ends were trimmed by 2 bases and 3 bases, with 14 bases remaining between them. This CDR3 comprises 17 residues. Germline values: CDR1 MNHEY, CDR2 SMNVEV (reference sequence). Here the CDR3 DNA reads TGTGCCAGCAGTTTAAAGGGGGTCTGGTATGGGGCCAACGTCCTGACTTTC. Protein: CASSLKGVWYGANVLTF.

The chain uses TRBV19 and TRBJ1-2; 8 bases align to TRBD1. The CDR3 runs 13 residues. With 10 bases clipped from V and 8 bases from J, the junction kept 12 bases outside the gene matches. In germline, CDR1 is LNHDA, CDR2 SQIVND (reference sequence). The CDR3 region is CATTTGERRGYTF. The CDR3, as DNA: TGTGCCACTACGACAGGGGAAAGGAGAGGCTACACCTTC. The full variable domain, completed using reference TRBV19 and TRBJ1-2, is DGGITQSPKYLFRKEGQNVTLSCEQNLNHDAMYWYRQDPGQGLRLIYYSQIVNDFQKGDIAEGYSVSREKKESFPLTVTSAQKNPTAFYLCATTTGERRGYTFGSGTRLTVV.

This chain joins TRBV7-3 and TRBJ1-1; 8 nucleotides match TRBD1. Germline V gives CDR1 SGHTA, CDR2 FQGTGA. V was clipped by 5 bases and J by 4 bases; unmatched bases: 3. The CDR3 is made up of 13 amino acids. CDR3 coding DNA: TGTGCCAGCAGCGGACAGGGAGGCACTGAAGCTTTCTTT. Protein product: CASSGQGGTEAFF.

The chain recombines TRBV9 with TRBJ2-2; 7 nucleotides align to TRBD2. J was trimmed by 6 bases and V by 0 bases; bases with no gene match: 5. The CDR3 loop spans 15 amino acids. Germline CDR1 SGDLS, CDR2 YYNGEE. In nucleotides, the CDR3 is TGTGCCAGCAGCGTAGGGGGGGAGGGGTCCGGGGAGCTGTTTTTT. Translated: CASSVGGEGSGELFF.

In this sample, this clone turned up once. J is TRBJ2-5 and V is TRBV14, with 8 nucleotides matching TRBD2. V lost 2 bases to trimming and J lost 2 bases; unmatched junction nucleotides: 4. Germline V gene sequence: CDR1 SGHDN, CDR2 FVKESK. CDR3 length: 15 amino acids. CDR3 loop: CASSQSSGSQETQYF. The DNA of the CDR3 is TGTGCCAGCAGCCAATCGAGCGGGAGTCAAGAGACCCAGTACTTC.

This clone was picked up a small number of times. The chain has TRBV6-1 and TRBJ2-5; the match to TRBD1 covers 10 bases. CDR3 size: 15 residues. From germline, CDR1 is MNHNS and CDR2 SASEGT. J gave up 5 bases and V 4 bases, and 7 bases lay outside the gene matches. CDR3 loop: CASSAPGQGWETQYF. In DNA, the CDR3 is TGTGCCAGCAGTGCCCCGGGACAGGGGTGGGAGACCCAGTACTTC.

The CDR3 here is CASSSRVNTEAFF. The CDR3, as DNA: TGTGCCAGCAGCTCCAGGGTTAACACTGAAGCTTTCTTT. The gene calls are TRBV5-6 and TRBJ1-1, with TRBD1 as a possible D gene (5 bases). CDR1 is SGHDT and CDR2 is YYEEEE in the germline V gene. The CDR3 consists of 13 residues. Trimming removed 3 bases at V and 2 bases at J, with 8 bases between.

The chain links TRBV7-6 to TRBJ2-5; TRBD2 matches 10 bases. CDR1 and CDR2 from the germline V gene are SGHVS and FNYEAQ. The CDR3 runs 17 residues. V was pared by 0 bases and J by 5 bases, with 9 bases of the junction left unmatched. The CDR3 protein is CASSLASVGLATETQYF. The CDR3 bases are TGTGCCAGCAGCTTAGCATCCGTGGGACTAGCGACGGAGACCCAGTACTTC.

The rearrangement links TRBV5-1 to TRBJ2-7; TRBD2 aligns across 9 bases. CDR1 is SGHRS, CDR2 YFSETQ, per germline. V lost 0 bases and J lost 2; bases outside the gene matches: 6. The CDR3 has 16 residues. The CDR3 reads CASSLASVAGAYEQYF. In DNA form, the CDR3 reads TGCGCCAGCAGCTTGGCCAGCGTAGCGGGGGCCTACGAGCAGTACTTC. Variable domain in full (rest from reference TRBV5-1 and TRBJ2-7): KAGVTQTPRYLIKTRGQQVTLSCSPISGHRSVSWYQQTPGQGLQFLFEYFSETQRNKGNFPGRFSGRQFSNSRSEMNVSTLELGDSALYLCASSLASVAGAYEQYFGPGTRLTVT.

The chain has TRBV10-3 and TRBJ2-2, with D perhaps matching TRBD2 (5 bases). CDR3 size: 20 residues. The V end was cut by 0 bases, the J end by 2 bases, with 22 bases between. CDR1 is ENHRY and CDR2 is SYGVKD in the germline V gene. The CDR3 DNA sequence: TGTGCCATCAGTGAGTCGCCTGGAGGCAAATTACCTGGAAACACCGGGGAGCTGTTTTTT. It specifies CAISESPGGKLPGNTGELFF.

The rearrangement joins TRBV7-6 to TRBJ2-7; 7 nucleotides align to TRBD2. Germline CDR1 is SGHVS and CDR2 is FNYEAQ. V lost 1 base to trimming and J lost 0 bases; unmatched junction nucleotides: 6. The CDR3 consists of 16 residues. CDR3 sequence: CASSLGGGRPSYEQYF. The CDR3 coding sequence is TGTGCCAGCAGCTTAGGAGGCGGGAGACCCTCCTACGAGCAGTACTTC.

The gene calls are TRBV7-8 and TRBJ2-1; 11 bases agree with TRBD2. The CDR3 contains 16 residues. Germline CDR1 is SGHVS and CDR2 is FQNEAQ. The V segment lost 0 bases and the J segment 5 bases; nucleotides outside the gene matches: 3. This CDR3 reads CASSLAGTSGHNEQFF. The CDR3 DNA reads TGTGCCAGCAGCTTAGCGGGGACTAGCGGCCACAATGAGCAGTTCTTC.

The chain joins TRBV7-3 to TRBJ1-1, with 8 nucleotides matching TRBD1. The V and J ends lost 4 bases and 6 bases, in that order; junction bases with no gene match: 4. This CDR3 spans 13 amino acids. The germline V gene has CDR1 SGHTA and CDR2 FQGTGA. CDR3 coding DNA: TGTGCCAGCAGCTGGTCACAGGGGGCTGAAGCTTTCTTT. As protein: CASSWSQGAEAFF.